This T cell receptor (beta chain) was observed in a study of cytomegalovirus exposure and HLA in healthy donors. Regarding the study as a whole: In a later analysis, V- and J-gene trimming of beta chains associated with a DCLRE1C missense variant, replicated independently.

The PCR made use of 60 Vbeta and 13 Jbeta primers. The table came from immunoSEQ multiplex PCR; TCRdb's copy has only in-frame clones and leaves some out. The sample contains about 130,000 clones, over 65% of which appear only once. As to this clone: The antigen remains unidentified.

The sample was PBMCs. The receptor was derived from a man aged 18 to 29 in good health and CMV-seropositive.

The CDR3 here is CASSQVLDRNTGELFF. DNA of the CDR3: TGTGCCAGCAGCCAAGTCCTTGATAGGAACACCGGGGAGCTGTTTTTT. The genes are TRBV4-2 and TRBJ2-2; D is ambiguous. The length of the CDR3 is 16 residues. Germline CDR1 is LGHNA and CDR2 is YNFKEQ. Trimming shortened V by 1 base and J by 1 base, and 10 bases separated the two germline ends.